A single sample is the source of the 14 T cell receptor beta chains below, sequenced in a study of blood T cell repertoires in COVID-19 (dated by TCRdb to 2018 to 2020). The library relied on the immunoSEQ multiplex PCR assay. The source is immuneACCESS, and TCRdb retained only in-frame sequences with V and J called. Part of the clones is not carried over; for the studies checked, unresolved V genes explain less than half of this, and the remainder is unexplained. In this sample the table shows about 210,000 clones, over 80% of which occur a single time. Over 9% of the sample comes from the top ten. The sequencing input was PBMCs or T cells enriched from blood (not recorded which). These receptors originate from a man between 18 and 29 years old with acute COVID-19.

This clone was detected once. The chain combines TRBV5-5 with TRBJ2-1, with D maybe TRBD2 (7 bases). Trimming stripped 3 bases from V and 8 bases from J, with 12 bases between. CDR1 and CDR2 (germline): SGHKS, YYEKEE (reference sequence). The CDR3 totals 13 residues. For the CDR3, the DNA is TGTGCCAGCAGCTCCCCGGGGGGCGATGAGCAGTTCTTC. It yields the protein CASSSPGGDEQFF.

This chain uses TRBV18 with TRBJ1-1, with 8 bases fitting TRBD1. The CDR3 loop spans 15 amino acids. CDR1 is KGHSH, CDR2 LQKENI, per germline. V lost 6 bases to trimming and J lost 2 bases; unmatched junction nucleotides: 8. CDR3 amino acids: CASSDQGQGNTEAFF. DNA of the CDR3: TGTGCCAGCTCCGACCAAGGACAGGGCAACACTGAAGCTTTCTTT.

The chain recombines TRBV7-8 with TRBJ2-7, with 9 bases that match TRBD2. Trimming cost V 5 bases and J 5 bases; bases outside gene matches: 7. CDR1 is SGHVS and CDR2 is FQNEAQ in the germline V gene. The CDR3 is 14 residues long. This chain's CDR3 is CASSLSGSPHEQYF. The CDR3 DNA reads as TGTGCCAGCAGCCTTAGCGGGAGTCCCCACGAGCAGTACTTC.

This rearrangement joins TRBV9 to TRBJ2-2; D unresolved. V lost 0 bases, J lost 2 bases, and 11 bases lay in between. This CDR3 is 16 amino acids long. Germline V gene sequence: CDR1 SGDLS, CDR2 YYNGEE. The CDR3 loop reads CASSVEETYNTGELFF. The DNA for the CDR3 is TGTGCCAGCAGCGTAGAGGAGACTTACAACACCGGGGAGCTGTTTTTT.

This clone has only a few counts. The chain uses TRBV24-1 and TRBJ2-1; possible D gene TRBD1, 6 bases. This CDR3 spans 15 amino acids. The germline gives CDR1 KGHDR, CDR2 SFDVKD. V was shortened by 3 bases and J by 7 bases, with 15 bases between the two germline ends. CDR3 amino acids: CATSDLSGGRNEQFF. Written as DNA, the CDR3 is TGTGCCACCAGTGATCTTAGTGGGGGCAGGAATGAGCAGTTCTTC.

The J gene is TRBJ2-7, the V gene TRBV6-5; D is perhaps TRBD2 (6 bases). Germline lookup yields CDR1 MNHEY and CDR2 SVGAGI. The V end was cut by 8 bases, the J end by 1 base, with 12 bases between. The CDR3 has 13 residues. In nucleotides, the CDR3 is TGTGCCAGCGGGAGGTCTAATTCCTACGAGCAGTACTTC. It encodes CASGRSNSYEQYF.

The rearrangement uses TRBV25-1 and TRBJ1-4; D gene uncertain. Germline values: CDR1 MGHDK, CDR2 SYGVNS. The V and J ends lost 0 bases and 0 bases respectively, with 8 bases between them. The CDR3 sequence is 16 residues long. The CDR3 sequence: CASSEYQAPTNEKLFF. The CDR3 DNA reads TGTGCCAGCAGTGAATATCAGGCCCCAACTAATGAAAAACTGTTTTTT.

This sequence joins TRBV21-1 and TRBJ2-4; TRBD2 reflects the table's D call only, with no check against the DNA. TRBV21-1 is classified as a pseudogene. The CDR3 covers 18 residues. The CDR3 spells CASSKGAGGGSAKNIQYF. The CDR3 bases are TGTGCCAGCAGCAAAGGAGCGGGAGGGGGAAGCGCCAAAAACATTCAGTACTTC.

The chain links TRBV20-1 to TRBJ2-5, with D possibly being TRBD2 (6 bases). The CDR3 is made up of 14 amino acids. The germline V gene has CDR1 DFQATT and CDR2 SNEGSKA (reference sequence). V was cut by 3 bases and J by 2 bases, with 13 bases left in between. The CDR3 DNA follows: TGCAGTGCTAGTTGGAGGGTAACACAAGAGACCCAGTACTTC. Protein: CSASWRVTQETQYF.

The sample holds a few counts of this clone. The genes are TRBV3-1 (or the pseudogene TRBV3-2) and TRBJ1-2; 8 bases agree with TRBD1. From germline, CDR1 is LGHDT and CDR2 YNNKEL (reference sequence). The CDR3 covers 14 residues. The V gene end was trimmed by 1 base and the J gene end by 8 bases; junction bases not matched to a gene: 6. CDR3 bases: TGTGCCAGCAGCCAAGCGCCACAGGGGGAAGGCTACACCTTC. Encoded protein: CASSQAPQGEGYTF.

V is TRBV27 and J is TRBJ1-2, with 7 bases matching TRBD1. The CDR3 length is 17 residues. V was clipped by 6 bases and J by 4 bases; unmatched bases: 17. Germline V gene data show CDR1 as MNHEY and CDR2 as SMNVEV (reference sequence). The CDR3 here is CASRGDSAQDTFYGYTF. CDR3 nucleotide sequence: TGTGCCAGCAGGGGGGACAGCGCCCAGGATACCTTCTATGGCTACACCTTC.

The chain employs TRBV14 and TRBJ2-1; 10 bases match TRBD2. Germline CDR1 is SGHDN and CDR2 is FVKESK. The V segment lost 0 bases and the J segment 0 bases; nucleotides outside the gene matches: 14. The CDR3 extends over 21 amino acids. The CDR3 spells CASSQDMFASGRSPSYNEQFF. DNA for the CDR3: TGTGCCAGCAGCCAAGATATGTTCGCTAGCGGGAGATCCCCCTCCTACAATGAGCAGTTCTTC.

This rearrangement joins TRBV30 to TRBJ1-2, with 9 positions matching TRBD1. The CDR3 spans 15 residues. CDR1 and CDR2 (germline): GTSNPN, SVGIG (reference sequence). V was clipped by 0 bases and J by 8 bases; unmatched bases: 10. The DNA for the CDR3 is TGTGCCTGGAGTGTAGGGACAGGGCGATTAGGGGGCTACACCTTC. Protein sequence: CAWSVGTGRLGGYTF.

The chain joins TRBV2 to TRBJ2-1; TRBD1 is a possible D gene (6 bases). CDR1 and CDR2 from the germline V gene are SNHLY and FYNNEI. There are 14 residues in the CDR3. Trimming removed 6 bases at V and 7 bases at J, with 16 bases between. CDR3 sequence: CASSKISQGNEQFF. Here the CDR3 DNA reads TGTGCCAGCAGCAAAATATCACAGGGAAATGAGCAGTTCTTC.